This is a list of T cell receptor beta chains from one sample in a study of cytomegalovirus exposure and HLA in healthy donors. The assay was immunoSEQ multiplex PCR, and TCRdb's table has in-frame clones only and misses some. The sample comprises more than 110,000 clones, about 76% of which are singletons, and 2.5% to 3.5% rests with the top ten. Sequences were obtained from PBMCs. These receptors were collected from a female donor in good health and CMV-seronegative. Each CDR3 is given with its conserved first and last residue. The D gene is left open where the match is weak. Clone size, where shown, is once, few, many, or a class for clones that have expanded.

d_gene,abundance,j_gene,v_gene,CDR3aa,CDR3nt
-,-,TRBJ1-1,TRBV2,CASMGGGVRFAFF,TGTGCCAGCATGGGAGGGGGGGTCCGGTTTGCTTTCTTT
TRBD1,-,TRBJ2-7,TRBV2,CASSDLDRGPYEQYF,TGTGCCAGCAGTGATTTGGACAGGGGGCCCTACGAGCAGTACTTC
TRBD1,few,TRBJ2-7,TRBV6-5,CASRDRGPYEQYF,TGTGCCAGCAGAGACAGGGGGCCCTACGAGCAGTACTTC
-,-,TRBJ1-2,TRBV18,CASSPERGSGGYTF,TGTGCCAGCTCACCAGAAAGGGGGAGCGGTGGCTACACCTTC
-,-,TRBJ1-2,TRBV6-1,CASSEARGNNYGYTF,TGTGCCAGCAGTGAAGCGCGAGGGAATAACTATGGCTACACCTTC
TRBD1,-,TRBJ1-5,TRBV5-6,CASSLGTGYGQPQHF,TGTGCCAGCAGCTTGGGGACAGGGTATGGCCAGCCCCAGCATTTT
TRBD1,-,TRBJ2-7,TRBV27,CASSFLDRGSYEQYF,TGTGCCAGCAGTTTTCTGGACAGGGGGTCCTACGAGCAGTACTTC
-,-,TRBJ1-4,TRBV28,CASSPILEKLFF,TGTGCCAGCAGTCCTATCTTAGAAAAACTGTTTTTT
TRBD1,-,TRBJ2-3,TRBV18,CASSPVLTGGATDTQYF,TGTGCCAGCTCACCAGTCCTGACAGGGGGAGCCACAGATACGCAGTATTTT
TRBD2,-,TRBJ2-1,TRBV11-3,CASSPRVLAGDNEQFF,TGTGCCAGCAGCCCAAGGGTCCTAGCGGGAGACAATGAGCAGTTCTTC
-,-,TRBJ1-6,TRBV7-2,CASSLVLGRGGSPLHF,TGTGCCAGCAGCTTAGTTTTGGGGCGCGGGGGGTCACCCCTCCACTTT
-,-,TRBJ1-5,TRBV6-1,CASTRGLSNQPQHF,TGTGCCAGCACTCGAGGTCTCAGCAATCAGCCCCAGCATTTT
-,-,TRBJ2-7,TRBV28,CASRVSSYEQYF,TGTGCCAGCAGAGTCAGCTCCTACGAGCAGTACTTC
-,-,TRBJ1-1,TRBV7-9,CASSPGGRGAFF,TGTGCCAGCAGCCCCGGGGGGCGGGGAGCTTTCTTT
-,once,TRBJ2-3,TRBV12-5,CASGLVLSGRSTDTQYF,TGTGCTAGTGGTTTGGTACTGAGCGGGCGAAGCACAGATACGCAGTATTTT
TRBD2,once,TRBJ2-1,TRBV27,CASSPGLAGTNEQFF,TGTGCCAGCAGCCCAGGACTAGCGGGGACAAATGAGCAGTTCTTC
-,-,TRBJ2-7,TRBV30,CAWMSSGPYEQYF,TGTGCCTGGATGAGTAGCGGCCCTTACGAGCAGTACTTC
-,-,TRBJ1-1,TRBV7-2,CASREGWPYTEAFF,TGTGCCAGCAGGGAGGGATGGCCGTACACTGAAGCTTTCTTT
TRBD1,-,TRBJ1-2,TRBV6-6,CASSSLQGVDGYTF,TGTGCCAGCAGTTCCTTACAGGGGGTGGATGGCTACACCTTC
-,-,TRBJ2-5,TRBV13,CASSPIRGTQYF,TGTGCCAGCAGCCCCATCCGGGGGACCCAGTACTTC
-,-,TRBJ2-1,TRBV5-4,CASSPTYNEQFF,TGTGCCAGCAGCCCCACTTACAATGAGCAGTTCTTC
-,-,TRBJ1-4,TRBV15,CATSRELGGNEKLFF,TGTGCCACCAGCAGAGAACTGGGAGGGAATGAAAAACTGTTTTTT
-,once,TRBJ2-4,TRBV29-1,CSAGENIQYF,TGCAGCGCCGGGGAAAACATTCAGTACTTC
TRBD1,once,TRBJ2-7,TRBV5-1,CASLDRGPGEQYF,TGCGCCAGCTTAGACAGGGGTCCCGGCGAGCAGTACTTC